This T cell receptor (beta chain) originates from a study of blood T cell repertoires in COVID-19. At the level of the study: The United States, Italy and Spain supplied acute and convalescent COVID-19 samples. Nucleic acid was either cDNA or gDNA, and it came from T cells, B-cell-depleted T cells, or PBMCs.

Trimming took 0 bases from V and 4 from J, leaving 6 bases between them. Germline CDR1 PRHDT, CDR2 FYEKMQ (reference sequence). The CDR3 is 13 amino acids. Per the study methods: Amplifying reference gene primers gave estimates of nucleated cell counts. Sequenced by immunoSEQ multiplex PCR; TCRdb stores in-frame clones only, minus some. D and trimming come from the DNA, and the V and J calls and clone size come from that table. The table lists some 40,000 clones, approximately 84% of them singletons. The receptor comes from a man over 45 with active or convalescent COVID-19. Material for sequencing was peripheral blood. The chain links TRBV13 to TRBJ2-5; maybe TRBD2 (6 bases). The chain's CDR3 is CASSLGGGETQYF. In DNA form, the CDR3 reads TGTGCCAGCAGCTTAGGGGGGGGAGAGACCCAGTACTTC.